Listed here are 29 T cell receptor beta chains from one sample, sequenced in a study of regulatory T cells in long-lasting Graves disease. Through Arm-PCR of CDR3 regions and iRepertoire HTBI primers, TCR beta libraries were built. In TCRdb, the multiplex PCR reads were re-called with MiXCR into one record per CDR3 protein. The sample holds about 520,000 distinct CDR3 sequences, more than 10% seen once. Specified time point: newly diagnosed GD, antithyroid drugs for less than 3 months. From RNA extracted from PBMCs, the TCR library was made. These sequences were also reported in another study, on T cells in Graves' hyperthyroidism and ophthalmopathy.

Here the sequenced sample was peripheral blood mononuclear cells (PBMCs), taken at new diagnosis, from a patient treated with antithyroid drugs. The receptor source for this set is a woman aged 30 to 39 with Graves disease.

About this clonotype: This may be a read error, as it is one base from a much larger clone. This chain connects TRBV6-2 or TRBV6-3 to TRBJ2-1; 9 nucleotides align to TRBD1. Matching the DNA end better, TRBJ2-7 makes the J call doubtful. Germline CDR1 MNHEY, CDR2 SVGEGT. The CDR3 contains 16 residues. As DNA, the CDR3 is TGTGCCAGCAAGTCCCGTCGGGACAGGGAGTACAATGAGCAGTACTTC. Translation: CASKSRRDREYNEQYF.

This clonotype occurred many times. CDR3 nucleotides: TGCGCCAGCAGCCAGGGGAGACTACGCGAGCAGTACTTC. It yields the protein CASSQGRLREQYF. This chain joins TRBV4-3 and TRBJ2-7, with D possibly being TRBD2 (5 bases). V gave up 3 bases and J gave up 6 bases, with 12 bases separating them. This CDR3 has 13 amino acids. Germline CDR1 and CDR2: LGHNA and YSLEER.

CDR3 in DNA: TGCGCCAGCAGTGAGTGGGATCTCTCCTACGAGCAGTACTTC. As protein: CASSEWDLSYEQYF. The chain carries TRBV10-2 and TRBJ2-7; D uncertain. The CDR3 spans 14 residues. Germline values: CDR1 WSHSY, CDR2 SAAADI. The V and J ends lost 1 base and 0 bases respectively, with 7 bases between them.

V usage is TRBV6-5 and J usage is TRBJ1-1, with D perhaps TRBD1 (6 bases). This CDR3 spans 16 amino acids. The germline CDR1 and CDR2 sequences are MNHEY and SVGAGI. Trimming took 4 bases from V and 10 from J, leaving 25 bases between them. CDR3 sequence (DNA): TGTGCCAGCAGTTCCCAGGGGAGACAACTGAGGAGAGTAGCTTTCTTT. Amino acids: CASSSQGRQLRRVAFF.

This sequence joins TRBV7-2 and TRBJ2-3; TRBD2 aligns across 9 bases. With 8 bases clipped from V and 3 bases from J, the junction kept 6 bases outside the gene matches. The CDR3 is 14 residues long. Germline V gene lookup returns CDR1 SGHTA and CDR2 FQGNSA. CDR3 sequence (DNA): TGTGCCAGCCGGGTGACTAGCGGAACAGATACGCAGTATTTT. The encoded protein is CASRVTSGTDTQYF.

This clonotype has a count of ten or more. The genes are TRBV11-2 and TRBJ2-3; D might be TRBD2 (5 bases). Germline V CDR1 and CDR2: SGHAT, FQNNGV. This CDR3 is 17 amino acids long. V shed 7 bases and J shed 1 base, with 21 bases lying between them. CDR3 amino acids: CASNLGRVFRGTDTQYF. CDR3 DNA: TGTGCCAGCAATCTAGGGCGGGTCTTCCGTGGCACAGATACGCAGTATTTT.

The chain has TRBV6-2 or TRBV6-3 and TRBJ2-3, with 10 bases identical to TRBD2. The CDR3 sequence is 16 residues long. Trimming at V came to 6 bases and at J to 0 bases, leaving 6 bases not matched to a gene. Looked up from germline, CDR1 is MNHEY and CDR2 is SVGEGT. CDR3 bases: TGTGCCAGCAGACTCACTAGCGGGGCTAGCACAGATACGCAGTATTTT. This sequence encodes CASRLTSGASTDTQYF.

This clonotype came up a few times. The chain links TRBV28 to TRBJ2-7; 7 nucleotides line up with TRBD1. Germline CDR1 and CDR2: MDHEN and SYDVKM. The CDR3 runs 14 residues. V lost 6 bases, J lost 3 bases, and 8 bases stayed unmatched. The CDR3 DNA follows: TGTGCCAGCAGCCCCCCGGACAGGCTCTACGAGCAGTACTTC. Its translation: CASSPPDRLYEQYF.

This clonotype was seen at least ten times. The rearrangement uses TRBV28 and TRBJ2-3, with D hard to call. Germline-derived CDR1 and CDR2 are MDHEN and SYDVKM. The CDR3 loop spans 16 amino acids. Trimming cost V 4 bases and J 3 bases, with 17 bases left between them. The chain's CDR3 is CASSSLGSTRTDTQYF. CDR3 coding DNA: TGTGCCAGCAGTTCCCTTGGGTCAACCCGGACAGATACGCAGTATTTT.

This clonotype was counted at least ten times. The chain combines TRBV30 with TRBJ2-2; no reliable D call. The CDR3 is 10 amino acids. Per germline, CDR1 GTSNPN and CDR2 SVGIG (reference sequence). The V end lost 5 bases, the J end lost 7 bases, and 5 bases lay between the germline ends. The CDR3 loop is CAWGIGELFF. CDR3 nucleotide sequence: TGTGCCTGGGGAATCGGGGAGCTGTTTTTT.

This clonotype has only a few counts. A much more abundant neighbour one base away suggests this may be a read error. The chain is built from TRBV2 and TRBJ2-7; 9 bases fit TRBD2. Germline loops: CDR1 SNHLY, CDR2 FYNNEI. The CDR3 totals 15 residues. CDR3 sequence reads: CASSYRREGFGEQHF. The CDR3 DNA follows: TGTGCCAGCAGTTACCGGCGGGAGGGCTTTGGCGAGCAGCACTTC.

This clonotype was picked up many times. V usage is TRBV12-3 or TRBV12-4 and J usage is TRBJ1-2; tentative D call: TRBD1 (5 bases). The CDR3 runs 14 residues. Trimming left V 1 base short and J 5 bases short, with 11 bases between. CDR3 in DNA: TGTGCCAGCAGTTTAGGCGACAGTGGTTATGGCTACACCTTC. Protein sequence: CASSLGDSGYGYTF.

The sample holds many counts of this clonotype. V and J are TRBV2 and TRBJ1-5; D might be TRBD1 (5 bases). The CDR3 contains 14 residues. The V end lost 6 bases, the J end lost 2 bases, and 11 bases lay between the germline ends. Per germline, CDR1 SNHLY and CDR2 FYNNEI. The CDR3 nucleotides are TGTGCCAGCAGGAGCGGGGGAGGCAATCAGCCCCAGCATTTT. Protein: CASRSGGGNQPQHF.

A few counts support this clonotype. The chain carries TRBV7-9 and TRBJ2-1, with D possibly being TRBD1 (6 bases). The CDR3 contains 16 residues. Germline-derived CDR1 and CDR2 are SEHNR and FQNEAQ (reference sequence). The ends were cut back, 5 bases at V and 2 bases at J, with 16 bases in the middle. The CDR3 DNA is TGTGCCAGCAGCCACGAAAGATACAGGGCCTACAATGAGCAGTTCTTC. It encodes CASSHERYRAYNEQFF.

This clonotype was seen many times. The rearrangement links TRBV20-1 to TRBJ2-1, with 14 bases fitting TRBD2. The CDR3 contains 17 residues. CDR1 and CDR2 from the germline V gene are DFQATT and SNEGSKA (reference sequence). Unmatched junction bases numbered 4, after V lost 1 base and J lost 2 bases. CDR3 loop: CSARGTSGRFTYNEQFF. In DNA form, the CDR3 reads TGCAGTGCTAGAGGGACTAGCGGGAGGTTCACCTACAATGAGCAGTTCTTC.

This clonotype was seen repeatedly, ten times or more. V gene TRBV20-1 combines with J gene TRBJ2-5, with D possibly TRBD1 on 6 matching bases. This CDR3 spans 16 amino acids. Trimming took off 2 bases at V and 0 bases at J, with 16 bases between the two ends. Per the germline V gene, CDR1 is DFQATT and CDR2 is SNEGSKA (reference sequence). CDR3 nucleotides: TGCAGTGCTAGAAGGGCGGACAGAGGGTACCAAGAGACCCAGTACTTC. Amino acids: CSARRADRGYQETQYF.

At least ten counts were recorded for this clonotype. CDR3 residues: CASSSSPGQGANEQFF. The CDR3 nucleotides are TGTGCCAGCAGTTCCTCTCCGGGACAGGGGGCGAATGAGCAGTTCTTC. The chain recombines TRBV28 with TRBJ2-1, with 12 nucleotides matching TRBD1. Trimming cost V 4 bases and J 7 bases; bases outside gene matches: 8. CDR1 and CDR2 from the germline V gene are MDHEN and SYDVKM. CDR3 length equals 16 residues.

There are many counts of this clonotype. J is TRBJ1-1 and V is TRBV11-2; a weak D match, TRBD1 (6 bases). V dropped 0 bases and J dropped 8 bases, with 16 bases sitting between them. CDR1 SGHAT and CDR2 FQNNGV come from the germline V gene. This CDR3 is 15 amino acids long. The CDR3 DNA sequence: TGTGCCAGCAGCTTAGAATCGGGGTGGACAGACGAAGCTTTCTTT. Protein: CASSLESGWTDEAFF. The full variable domain, completed using reference TRBV11-2 and TRBJ1-1, is EAGVAQSPRYKIIEKRQSVAFWCNPISGHATLYWYQQILGQGPKLLIQFQNNGVVDDSQLPKDRFSAERLKGVDSTLKIQPAKLEDSAVYLCASSLESGWTDEAFFGQGTRLTVV.

This clonotype appeared many times. The gene calls are TRBV27 and TRBJ1-5; D is perhaps TRBD1 (6 bases). Germline V gene sequence: CDR1 MNHEY, CDR2 SMNVEV (reference sequence). The CDR3 contains 14 residues. Trimming cost V 6 bases and J 7 bases, with 16 bases left between them. In nucleotides, the CDR3 is TGTGCCAGCAGCGGTACAGGGTTCGTCCAGCCCCAGCATTTT. Translating it yields CASSGTGFVQPQHF.

This clonotype has a count of ten or more. The CDR3 coding sequence is TGTGCCAGCAGTGAAGCGGGACTAGCGGTTAACACCTACGAGCAGTACTTC. The encoded protein is CASSEAGLAVNTYEQYF. The chain employs TRBV6-1 and TRBJ2-7; 11 bases line up with TRBD2. Germline CDR1 reads MNHNS; CDR2 reads SASEGT. Trimming removed 0 bases from V and 2 bases from J; junction bases left unmatched: 6. There are 17 residues in the CDR3.

There are a few counts of this clonotype. The chain links TRBV30 to TRBJ1-1, with D possibly being TRBD1 (6 bases). The CDR3 has 18 residues. In germline, CDR1 is GTSNPN, CDR2 SVGIG (reference sequence). The V and J ends lost 4 bases and 1 base respectively, with 25 bases between them. The CDR3 sequence: CAWTPRGRFTKRNTEAFF. The DNA for the CDR3 is TGTGCCTGGACCCCCCGGGGGCGCTTTACAAAACGGAACACTGAAGCTTTCTTT.

This clonotype was counted ten times or more. The chain links TRBV11-2 to TRBJ2-1; D unresolved. The V end was cut by 6 bases, the J end by 4 bases, with 7 bases between. This CDR3 contains 12 residues. Per the germline V gene, CDR1 is SGHAT and CDR2 is FQNNGV. The CDR3 coding sequence is TGTGCCAGCAGGGACGGATACAATGAGCAGTTCTTC. This codes for CASRDGYNEQFF. Full variable domain (outside the CDR3, taken from reference TRBV11-2 and TRBJ2-1): EAGVAQSPRYKIIEKRQSVAFWCNPISGHATLYWYQQILGQGPKLLIQFQNNGVVDDSQLPKDRFSAERLKGVDSTLKIQPAKLEDSAVYLCASRDGYNEQFFGPGTRLTVL.

Many counts were recorded for this clonotype. The V gene is TRBV11-3, the J gene TRBJ2-7; tentatively, D is TRBD2 (5 bases). Germline V gene data show CDR1 as SGHNT and CDR2 as YENEEA. V lost 3 bases and J 2 bases, leaving 17 bases between the germline ends. The CDR3 has 16 residues. The CDR3: CASSFSQRTDTYEQYF. The CDR3 bases are TGTGCCAGCAGCTTTTCTCAGCGGACTGATACCTACGAGCAGTACTTC.

This clonotype was found many times. The chain recombines TRBV4-1 with TRBJ1-2; 7 nucleotides agree with TRBD1. The CDR3 extends over 14 amino acids. Germline CDR1 MGHRA, CDR2 YSYEKL. Germline trimming cut 1 base from V and 8 bases from J; bases unmatched to any gene: 7. This CDR3 is CASSQGQGVIGYTF. The CDR3 DNA reads TGCGCCAGCAGCCAAGGACAGGGTGTTATAGGCTACACCTTC.

The chain carries TRBV3-2 and TRBJ2-7; TRBD2 is the table's D call, not checked against the DNA. TRBV3-2 is an annotated pseudogene. The length of the CDR3 is 17 residues. CDR3 bases: TGTGCCAGCAGCCAAGAAGAGGTAGGCCCATCCAAATACGAGCAGTACTTC. Its protein is CASSQEEVGPSKYEQYF.

About this clonotype itself: One end of the junction fails to match germline, which may point to a read error. J is TRBJ1-2 and V is TRBV28; no reliable D call. CDR1 MDHEN and CDR2 SYDVKM come from the germline V gene. The CDR3 sequence is 10 residues long. Written as DNA, the CDR3 is TGTGCCAGCGGTCCCTCCCCAATGGCCTTC. It encodes CASGPSPMAF.

This clonotype was counted ten times or more. The rearrangement links TRBV12-3 or TRBV12-4 to TRBJ2-7; D unclear. Trimming removed 5 bases from V and 6 bases from J, with 14 bases in between. CDR3 length: 13 amino acids. CDR3 sequence reads: CASSTTRTSEQYF. CDR3 DNA sequence: TGTGCCAGCAGTACGACACGCACCTCCGAGCAGTACTTC.

This clonotype was found many times. The chain joins TRBV25-1 to TRBJ1-2; a possible D gene is TRBD1 (5 bases). Trimming shortened V by 10 bases and J by 2 bases, and 20 bases separated the two germline ends. Germline V gives CDR1 MGHDK, CDR2 SYGVNS. This CDR3 region has 15 residues. The DNA for the CDR3 is TGTGCCACCCCCCTCGGGAGACAGCAGAACTATGGCTACACCTTC. This gives the protein CATPLGRQQNYGYTF.

This clonotype has a handful of counts. V gene TRBV7-9 combines with J gene TRBJ2-1; D may be TRBD2 (6 bases). Germline V gene data show CDR1 as SEHNR and CDR2 as FQNEAQ (reference sequence). There are 15 residues in the CDR3. The germline V and J ends were trimmed by 2 bases and 4 bases, with 12 bases remaining between them. CDR3 sequence: CASSLRSSVYNEQFF. DNA for the CDR3: TGTGCCAGCAGCTTAAGGTCTAGCGTATACAATGAGCAGTTCTTC. The full variable domain, with the rest looked up from reference TRBV7-9 and TRBJ2-1, is DTGVSQNPRHKITKRGQNVTFRCDPISEHNRLYWYRQTLGQGPEFLTYFQNEAQLEKSRLLSDRFSAERPKGSFSTLEIQRTEQGDSAMYLCASSLRSSVYNEQFFGPGTRLTVL.